This T cell receptor (beta chain) was identified during a study of spatial heterogeneity in lung cancer. Time point here: sample taken at primary tumor resection. TCRdb re-derived calls from the 5' RACE reads in MiXCR, one entry per CDR3 protein. The sample includes about 25,000 distinct CDR3 sequences, roughly 10% of them seen just once. Overall study findings and caveats: Tumoral mutation counts were tracked by counts of expanded intratumoral alpha and beta TCRs.

This clonotype was seen many times. The antigen remains unidentified. V lost 3 bases and J 1 base, leaving 5 bases between the germline ends. CDR3 length: 12 residues. CDR1 and CDR2 (germline): SGHNT, YYREEE (reference sequence). J is TRBJ2-7 and V is TRBV5-4, with unresolved D. The specimen was lung tumor tissue, collected at surgery. The receptor was isolated from a male donor with early-stage non-small cell lung cancer. The CDR3 DNA reads TGTGCCAGCAGCTATGCTTCCTACGAGCAGTACTTC. It translates to CASSYASYEQYF.